The TCR beta chain under discussion was sequenced for a study of T cell clonotyping in hematopoietic cell transplantation. TCRdb keeps only in-frame clones here, not all; method: immunoSEQ multiplex PCR. The sample contains over 35,000 clones, about 87% of which appear only once. The V segment lost 2 bases and the J segment 5 bases; nucleotides outside the gene matches: 5. This CDR3 region has 15 residues. Germline V CDR1 and CDR2: MDHEN, SYDVKM. The sequenced sample was peripheral blood mononuclear cells. The chain employs TRBV28 and TRBJ1-1; 10 bases fit TRBD1. The source of this sequence is a woman in her forties in good health. Some clones in this sample may be carry-over from other donors' samples. In DNA, the CDR3 is TGTGCCAGCAGTTTAGGGAGGGACAGGGGAACTGAAGCTTTCTTT. Translated, it gives CASSLGRDRGTEAFF.